The clone carrying this TCR beta chain was observed at least ten times. Time point denoted: newly diagnosed GD, antithyroid drugs for less than 3 months. The TCR library used RNA extracted from PBMCs. Graves' disease diagnosis relied on American Thyroid Association guidelines. This CDR3 has 16 residues. The V gene's germline CDR1 is DFQATT and CDR2 SNEGSKA (reference sequence). The V and J ends lost 1 base and 0 bases respectively, with 13 bases between them. The data were taken from a study of regulatory T cells in long-lasting Graves disease. Construction of TCR beta libraries relied on iRepertoire HTBI primers and on Arm-PCR targeting CDR3 regions. TCRdb redid the calling of the multiplex PCR reads with MiXCR, one entry per CDR3 protein. The table lists hundreds of thousands of distinct CDR3 sequences, more than 15% of them singletons, with 25% in the top ten. The same data also contributed to another study, on T cells in Graves' hyperthyroidism and ophthalmopathy.

The receptor comes from a woman aged 35 to 59 with Graves disease. The sequencing here drew on peripheral blood mononuclear cells (PBMCs), taken at new diagnosis, from a patient treated with antithyroid drugs. J is TRBJ2-1 and V is TRBV20-1, with D tentatively TRBD1 (6 bases). The CDR3 reads CSARAWGRSSYNEQFF. CDR3 in DNA: TGCAGTGCTAGAGCTTGGGGGCGGTCCTCCTACAATGAGCAGTTCTTC.